This T cell receptor (beta chain) emerged from a study of human T cells and chemical hapten exposure. Study-wide results and caveats: TCRs above 1 in 1000 frequency did not change with DPC sensitization. Alopecia in the donors means their immune response may deviate from healthy people's.

TCRdb passed the RACE reads through MiXCR, listing each CDR3 protein once. The table lists roughly 380,000 distinct CDR3 sequences, approximately 5.1% of them singletons. In the case of this clonotype: Its specificity is unknown.

Time point indicated: patch test 1, 2 weeks after DPC sensitization. Treatment reported: therapeutic diphenylcyclopropenone sensitization with weekly scalp DPC. Germline CDR1 and CDR2: MNHEY and SVGEGT. CDR3 size: 13 residues. V was cut by 2 bases and J by 10 bases, with 12 bases left in between. The V gene is TRBV6-2 or TRBV6-3, the J gene TRBJ2-1; D ambiguous. The TCR sequence derives from a woman aged 45 to 65 with alopecia areata. Some clones in this sample may be carry-over from other donors' samples. Here the sequenced sample was whole blood, taken in connection with sensitization to the hapten diphenylcyclopropenone (DPC). CDR3 protein: CASSYGRQAEQFF. As DNA, the CDR3 is TGTGCCAGCAGTTACGGTCGGCAAGCAGAGCAGTTCTTC.